The 14 T cell receptor beta chains listed next were all sequenced from one sample in a study of blood T cell repertoires in COVID-19. The repertoire was sequenced with immunoSEQ multiplex PCR; TCRdb's copy has only in-frame clones and lacks some. The sample holds about 58,000 clones, 65% to 90% seen once. Sequencing was done on a sample of peripheral blood. The source of these receptors is a man over 45 with COVID-19, enrolled during active disease.

This chain connects TRBV4-1 to TRBJ2-1, with a possible D match to TRBD2 (6 bases). The V gene lost 4 bases and the J gene lost 12 bases, with 19 bases spanning the gap. There are 14 residues in the CDR3. CDR1 MGHRA and CDR2 YSYEKL come from the germline V gene. The CDR3 DNA is TGCGCCAGCAGCCCCGGGAGCGCACGGGGGTCGCAGTTCTTC. Protein sequence: CASSPGSARGSQFF.

The chain combines TRBV7-9 with TRBJ1-3, with D perhaps matching TRBD1 (6 bases). Germline V gene lookup returns CDR1 SEHNR and CDR2 FQNEAQ (reference sequence). V was cut by 4 bases and J by 2 bases, with 12 bases left in between. This CDR3 comprises 15 residues. CDR3 amino acids: CASSSPGAAGNTIYF. CDR3 DNA sequence: TGTGCCAGCAGCTCTCCAGGGGCGGCTGGAAACACCATATATTTT.

The rearrangement uses TRBV6-6 and TRBJ1-1; 8 bases are shared with TRBD1. CDR1 is MNHNY, CDR2 SVGAGI, per germline (reference sequence). The V and J ends lost 2 bases and 4 bases, in that order; junction bases with no gene match: 6. This CDR3 has 15 residues. CDR3 loop: CASSYPAGGGTEAFF. The DNA for the CDR3 is TGTGCCAGCAGTTACCCCGCAGGGGGCGGCACTGAAGCTTTCTTT.

DNA for the CDR3: TGTGCCATCAGTGAAGATAGGGGGCTTACTGAAGCTTTCTTT. Translated: CAISEDRGLTEAFF. The chain joins TRBV10-3 to TRBJ1-1; 7 bases align to TRBD1. V lost 3 bases to trimming and J lost 5 bases; unmatched junction nucleotides: 6. The CDR3 spans 14 residues. Germline V gene sequence: CDR1 ENHRY, CDR2 SYGVKD.

The chain combines TRBV2 with TRBJ1-3; no firm D call. V lost 6 bases and J 6 bases, leaving 12 bases between the germline ends. CDR3 size: 13 residues. Germline values: CDR1 SNHLY, CDR2 FYNNEI. The CDR3 is CASRMRAENTIYF. The CDR3 DNA reads TGTGCCAGCAGGATGAGGGCGGAAAACACCATATATTTT.

In regard to this clone: A junction end diverges from the germline sequence, so it may reflect a read error. This chain connects TRBV7-7 to TRBJ2-5, with 11 bases matching TRBD2. The CDR3 sequence is 17 residues long. From germline, CDR1 is SSHAT and CDR2 FNYEAQ (reference sequence). The CDR3 loop is CASSLFLAGGSGETQYF. CDR3 in DNA: TGTGCTAGCAGCTTGTTCTTAGCGGGAGGGTCTGGCGAGACCCAGTACTTC.

The V call is TRBV18, the J call TRBJ1-1; a weak D match, TRBD1 (5 bases). V lost 0 bases, J lost 11 bases, and 16 bases lay in between. Germline CDR1 reads KGHSH; CDR2 reads LQKENI. This CDR3 is 14 amino acids long. The DNA for the CDR3 is TGTGCCAGCTCACCACCGGGGCAGCCTCTGAGCGCTTTCTTT. Its translation is CASSPPGQPLSAFF.

The chain combines TRBV2 with TRBJ2-1; perhaps TRBD1 as D (6 bases). Germline V gene lookup returns CDR1 SNHLY and CDR2 FYNNEI. Trimming left V 7 bases short and J 6 bases short, with 16 bases between. The CDR3 is 14 residues long. CDR3 DNA sequence: TGTGCCAGCAAAGCTTCACAGGGTATCAATGAGCAGTTCTTC. Translation gives CASKASQGINEQFF.

The sample holds one count of this clone. This chain joins TRBV15 and TRBJ1-5, with TRBD1 matching over 9 bases. The CDR3 is 15 amino acids. V was pared by 7 bases and J by 2 bases, with 6 bases of the junction left unmatched. Per germline, CDR1 LNHNV and CDR2 YYDKDF (reference sequence). The CDR3 sequence: CATIGTGSGNQPQHF. In DNA form, the CDR3 reads TGTGCCACCATCGGGACAGGGTCTGGCAATCAGCCCCAGCATTTT.

V usage is TRBV19 and J usage is TRBJ2-5; 8 bases fit TRBD1. Germline V gene data show CDR1 as LNHDA and CDR2 as SQIVND (reference sequence). V lost 4 bases and J lost 0; bases outside the gene matches: 4. CDR3 length: 15 amino acids. CDR3 protein: CASSNGQGHQETQYF. The CDR3 DNA is TGTGCCAGTAGTAACGGACAGGGTCACCAAGAGACCCAGTACTTC. Based on the CDR3 plus reference TRBV19 and TRBJ2-5, the full variable domain is DGGITQSPKYLFRKEGQNVTLSCEQNLNHDAMYWYRQDPGQGLRLIYYSQIVNDFQKGDIAEGYSVSREKKESFPLTVTSAQKNPTAFYLCASSNGQGHQETQYFGPGTRLLVL.

This sequence joins TRBV6-6 and TRBJ2-1; D is undetermined. The V end was cut by 6 bases, the J end by 10 bases, with 13 bases between. Germline CDR1 is MNHNY and CDR2 is SVGAGI (reference sequence). The CDR3 spans 12 residues. CDR3 protein: CASRLQQVEQFF. The CDR3 nucleotides are TGTGCCAGCAGATTACAGCAAGTGGAGCAGTTCTTC.

This clone is judged medium-sized. The chain links TRBV6-6 to TRBJ2-7, with TRBD2 matching over 10 bases. This CDR3 region has 18 residues. The J segment lost 3 bases and the V segment lost 5 bases, leaving 16 bases of the junction unmatched. CDR1 MNHNY and CDR2 SVGAGI come from the germline V gene (reference sequence). The CDR3 region has the DNA TGTGCCAGCAGTCGATACCCTGGACTAGCGGACGGCCTCTACGAGCAGTACTTC. It yields the protein CASSRYPGLADGLYEQYF.

This CDR3 is CASISGTSGHEQYF. CDR3 DNA: TGTGCCAGCATCTCAGGGACTAGCGGGCACGAGCAGTACTTC. The J gene is TRBJ2-7, the V gene TRBV27; 12 bases map to TRBD2. The germline V gene has CDR1 MNHEY and CDR2 SMNVEV (reference sequence). CDR3 length: 14 amino acids. The V segment lost 7 bases and the J segment 5 bases; nucleotides outside the gene matches: 6.

The chain uses TRBV5-6 and TRBJ1-2, with 8 bases matching TRBD1. V trimming: 0 bases; J trimming: 5 bases; junction bases outside the gene matches: 9. Germline values: CDR1 SGHDT, CDR2 YYEEEE. The CDR3 runs to 16 residues. DNA for the CDR3: TGTGCCAGCAGCTTGGCCTTGGACAGGGTTGGTTATGGCTACACCTTC. Translation: CASSLALDRVGYGYTF.